Presented here are 11 T cell receptor beta chains from one specimen sequenced in a study of OX40 agonist ivuxolimab in advanced cancers. TCRdb keeps only in-frame clones here, not all; method: immunoSEQ multiplex PCR. The profile shows some 69,000 clones, roughly nine tenths of them singletons. Specimen: CD4+ or CD8+ T cells sorted from blood, collected in a trial of the OX40 agonist ivuxolimab. The receptor set was obtained from an adult with an advanced solid tumor such as melanoma, head and neck, liver or kidney cancer.

The chain links TRBV2 to TRBJ2-1; 8 bases line up with TRBD2. V lost 5 bases to trimming and J lost 0 bases; unmatched junction nucleotides: 6. There are 16 residues in the CDR3. Per the germline V gene, CDR1 is SNHLY and CDR2 is FYNNEI. This CDR3 is CASSREGSSSYNEQFF. The CDR3 region has the DNA TGTGCCAGCAGTCGGGAGGGGAGTAGCTCCTACAATGAGCAGTTCTTC. The variable domain in full, completed from reference TRBV2 and TRBJ2-1, reads EPEVTQTPSHQVTQMGQEVILRCVPISNHLYFYWYRQILGQKVEFLVSFYNNEISEKSEIFDDQFSVERPDGSNFTLKIRSTKLEDSAMYFCASSREGSSSYNEQFFGPGTRLTVL.

The gene calls are TRBV19 and TRBJ1-3; D is unresolved. The CDR3 spans 16 residues. The germline V gene encodes CDR1 LNHDA and CDR2 SQIVND (reference sequence). Trimming pared 3 bases from V and 0 bases from J, leaving 12 bases between. The CDR3 nucleotides are TGTGCCAGTAGTATCCGTGGTACCGACTCTGGAAACACCATATATTTT. It translates to CASSIRGTDSGNTIYF.

V usage is TRBV5-1 and J usage is TRBJ1-1; TRBD1 aligns across 9 bases. Germline values: CDR1 SGHRS, CDR2 YFSETQ. The CDR3 has 15 residues. The V gene end was trimmed by 6 bases and the J gene end by 1 base; junction bases not matched to a gene: 7. The CDR3, as DNA: TGCGCCAGCACCCCGGGACAGGGTCCGAACACTGAAGCTTTCTTT. It is translated as CASTPGQGPNTEAFF. Supplemented by reference TRBV5-1 and TRBJ1-1, the full variable domain reads KAGVTQTPRYLIKTRGQQVTLSCSPISGHRSVSWYQQTPGQGLQFLFEYFSETQRNKGNFPGRFSGRQFSNSRSEMNVSTLELGDSALYLCASTPGQGPNTEAFFGQGTRLTVV.

The chain carries TRBV2 and TRBJ1-3; D not resolved. V lost 0 bases to trimming and J lost 1 base, with 7 bases between them. The germline V gene has CDR1 SNHLY and CDR2 FYNNEI. The CDR3 runs to 15 residues. CDR3 loop: CASSEARSSGNTIYF. CDR3 nucleotide sequence: TGTGCCAGCAGTGAAGCGCGATCTTCTGGAAACACCATATATTTT.

This clone was found a few times. The chain has TRBV5-4 and TRBJ1-1, with no clear D. V was trimmed by 4 bases and J by 0 bases, leaving 7 bases between them. The CDR3 is made up of 13 amino acids. Germline assignment: CDR1 SGHNT and CDR2 YYREEE (reference sequence). The CDR3 is CASSQDVNTEAFF. In DNA, the CDR3 is TGTGCCAGCAGCCAGGACGTGAACACTGAAGCTTTCTTT.

This clone occurred many times. V is TRBV19 and J is TRBJ2-1; no clear D. Germline V gene lookup returns CDR1 LNHDA and CDR2 SQIVND (reference sequence). Deletions cut 6 bases from V and 4 bases from J, with 4 bases between. This CDR3 has 11 residues. For the CDR3, the DNA is TGTGCCAGTAGCGAGTACAATGAGCAGTTCTTC. Protein product: CASSEYNEQFF.

This clone was picked up one time. This chain links TRBV5-1 with TRBJ2-7, with D possibly being TRBD1 (5 bases). This CDR3 contains 16 residues. In germline, CDR1 is SGHRS, CDR2 YFSETQ. V was trimmed by 0 bases and J by 0 bases, leaving 13 bases between them. CDR3 nucleotide sequence: TGCGCCAGCAGCTTGGGACAGCCTAATTACTCCTACGAGCAGTACTTC. It specifies CASSLGQPNYSYEQYF.

This clone was found once. V gene TRBV5-5 combines with J gene TRBJ2-5, with a possible D match to TRBD1 (6 bases). This CDR3 spans 14 amino acids. Germline V lookup: CDR1 SGHKS, CDR2 YYEKEE (reference sequence). Between the trimmed V and J ends, which lost 4 bases and 4 bases, there was a span of 14 bases. The CDR3 reads CASSLTGLRETQYF. The CDR3 region has the DNA TGTGCCAGCAGCCTCACAGGGTTGCGAGAGACCCAGTACTTC.

The J gene is TRBJ1-6, the V gene TRBV27, with TRBD1 identical over 7 bases. This CDR3 has 14 amino acids. The ends lost 3 bases at V and 10 bases at J; junction bases unmatched: 6. Germline CDR1 reads MNHEY; CDR2 reads SMNVEV (reference sequence). The CDR3 sequence: CASSFNRGNSPLHF. The CDR3 DNA reads as TGTGCCAGCAGTTTTAACAGGGGAAACTCACCCCTCCACTTT.

The chain recombines TRBV5-8 with TRBJ2-1; TRBD1 or TRBD2 may be the D gene (5 bases each). The CDR3 extends over 15 amino acids. Trimming shortened V by 4 bases and J by 4 bases, and 15 bases separated the two germline ends. Looked up from germline, CDR1 is SGHTS and CDR2 is YDEGEE. CDR3 DNA: TGTGCCAGCAGCCCAGGGACGGGTTCTTACAATGAGCAGTTCTTC. Protein sequence: CASSPGTGSYNEQFF. The whole variable domain, filled in from reference TRBV5-8 and TRBJ2-1, reads EAGVTQSPTHLIKTRGQQATLRCSPISGHTSVYWYQQALGLGLQFLLWYDEGEERNRGNFPPRFSGRQFPNYSSELNVNALELEDSALYLCASSPGTGSYNEQFFGPGTRLTVL.

V usage is TRBV15 and J usage is TRBJ2-1; 9 positions match TRBD2. Germline trimming cut 0 bases from V and 7 bases from J; bases unmatched to any gene: 4. The length of the CDR3 is 15 residues. Germline V lookup: CDR1 LNHNV, CDR2 YYDKDF (reference sequence). CDR3 sequence: CATSREASGVNEQFF. Written as DNA, the CDR3 is TGTGCCACCAGCAGAGAGGCTAGCGGGGTTAATGAGCAGTTCTTC.